The 5 T cell receptor beta chains reported below all come from one sample, sequenced in a study of T-cell reconstitution after alpha-beta-depleted transplantation in children. TCRbeta library construction was performed incorporating unique molecular identifiers. TCRdb redid the calling of the PCR reads with MiXCR, one entry per CDR3 protein. In the table there are nearly 400,000 distinct CDR3 sequences, roughly 22% of which are singletons. Sequencing used PBMCs from the stem cell graft donor, obtained from the stem cell graft. All receptors derive from a human donor who donated a stem cell graft to a child with acute myeloid leukemia.

V gene TRBV7-9 combines with J gene TRBJ2-7, with TRBD2 identical over 9 bases. J gave up 4 bases and V 7 bases, and 5 bases lay outside the gene matches. Germline V gene sequence: CDR1 SEHNR, CDR2 FQNEAQ (reference sequence). There are 13 residues in the CDR3. The DNA of the CDR3 is TGTGCCAGCAAGCTAGCGGGAAATTACGAGCAGTACTTC. It yields the protein CASKLAGNYEQYF.

The chain has TRBV10-3 and TRBJ1-6; D unresolved. Germline loops: CDR1 ENHRY, CDR2 SYGVKD. The CDR3 extends over 15 amino acids. The V end lost 5 bases, the J end lost 10 bases, and 18 bases lay between the germline ends. This chain's CDR3 is CAISKTYAEESPLHF. The CDR3 DNA sequence: TGTGCCATCAGTAAGACATATGCGGAGGAATCACCCCTCCACTTT.

J is TRBJ2-3 and V is TRBV12-3 or TRBV12-4; 8 nucleotides line up with TRBD1. The CDR3 runs 15 residues. The V gene end was trimmed by 5 bases and the J gene end by 2 bases; junction bases not matched to a gene: 6. The DNA of the CDR3 is TGTGCCAGCAGTCACTCGGGACAGGTCACAGATACGCAGTATTTT. Translating gives CASSHSGQVTDTQYF.

This clonotype appeared a few times. CDR3 amino acids: CASSDSKGTGSYNEQFF. The CDR3 region has the DNA TGTGCCAGCAGTGATTCAAAAGGGACAGGGTCCTACAATGAGCAGTTCTTC. The J gene is TRBJ2-1, the V gene TRBV6-1; 9 bases match TRBD1. Germline-derived CDR1 and CDR2 are MNHNS and SASEGT. The CDR3 has 17 amino acids. Germline trimming cut 3 bases from V and 1 base from J; bases unmatched to any gene: 7.

This chain uses TRBV12-5 with TRBJ2-7; D unresolved. Trimming took 1 base from V and 3 from J, leaving 7 bases between them. There are 13 residues in the CDR3. Germline assignment: CDR1 LGHNT and CDR2 FRNRAP. The CDR3 bases are TGTGCTAGTGGTTTGGGCTCTAACTACGAGCAGTACTTC. Protein product: CASGLGSNYEQYF.